This T cell receptor (beta chain) was recorded in a study of blood T cell repertoires in COVID-19. Assay: immunoSEQ multiplex PCR; the TCRdb copy retains only in-frame clones and omits some. The sample contains 170,000 or so clones, over 75% of which appear only once. The V gene's germline CDR1 is LGHDT and CDR2 YNNKEL (reference sequence). J lost 6 bases, V lost 2 bases, and 2 bases had no gene match. The CDR3 loop spans 14 amino acids. The receptor's source is a woman under 30 who had recovered from COVID-19. The chain recombines TRBV3-1 (or the pseudogene TRBV3-2) with TRBJ2-2, with 8 bases aligning to TRBD1. Sequencing used PBMCs or T cells enriched from blood (not recorded which). The chain's CDR3 is CASSQIQGAGELFF. CDR3 in DNA: TGTGCCAGCAGCCAAATACAGGGGGCCGGGGAGCTGTTTTTT.